The 27 T cell receptor beta chains listed next were all sequenced from one sample in a study of T cell responses to AZD1222 COVID-19 vaccine. Some clones are missing from TCRdb's copy, which holds only in-frame ones; the method was immunoSEQ multiplex PCR. The repertoire consists of about 120,000 clones, with approximately 90% occurring once and the leading ten covering roughly 1.4%. Sequencing was performed on peripheral blood, taken 28 days after the second AZD1222 dose. These receptors came from an adult who received the AZD1222 COVID-19 vaccine.

In its sample, this clone was seen once. This sequence joins TRBV11-1 and TRBJ2-7; the D gene is possibly TRBD1 (6 bases). CDR1 SGHAT and CDR2 FQDESV come from the germline V gene (reference sequence). V was shortened by 7 bases and J by 0 bases, with 13 bases between the two germline ends. The CDR3 is 14 residues long. CDR3 in amino acids: CASTVTGFSYEQYF. In DNA, the CDR3 is TGTGCCAGCACCGTTACAGGGTTCTCCTACGAGCAGTACTTC.

J is TRBJ2-3 and V is TRBV11-2; 9 nucleotides agree with TRBD2. V shed 1 base, J shed 3 bases, and the junction held 8 bases outside the gene matches. Germline V gene lookup returns CDR1 SGHAT and CDR2 FQNNGV. The CDR3 has 17 amino acids. This chain's CDR3 is CASSLAASGRWTDTQYF. The CDR3 region has the DNA TGTGCCAGCAGCTTAGCCGCCAGCGGGAGGTGGACAGATACGCAGTATTTT. The variable domain in full, with the rest retrieved from reference TRBV11-2 and TRBJ2-3, is EAGVAQSPRYKIIEKRQSVAFWCNPISGHATLYWYQQILGQGPKLLIQFQNNGVVDDSQLPKDRFSAERLKGVDSTLKIQPAKLEDSAVYLCASSLAASGRWTDTQYFGPGTRLTVL.

The chain employs TRBV2 and TRBJ1-2; TRBD1 agrees at 9 bases. The germline gives CDR1 SNHLY, CDR2 FYNNEI. This CDR3 is built from 15 residues. V lost 6 bases to trimming and J lost 5 bases; unmatched junction nucleotides: 10. The CDR3 here is CASREDRGFLYGYTF. The CDR3 DNA follows: TGTGCCAGCAGAGAGGACAGGGGTTTTCTATATGGCTACACCTTC.

This chain uses TRBV19 with TRBJ2-5; D could derive from TRBD1 or TRBD2 (5 bases each). The length of the CDR3 is 12 residues. CDR1 LNHDA and CDR2 SQIVND come from the germline V gene (reference sequence). Trimming shortened V by 9 bases and J by 7 bases, and 15 bases separated the two germline ends. The CDR3 loop is CASRDPKRTQYF. The CDR3 DNA sequence: TGTGCCAGCAGGGACCCCAAACGGACCCAGTACTTC.

The chain employs TRBV11-3 and TRBJ2-1, with a tentative D call TRBD2 (6 bases). The CDR3 has 14 residues. The germline gives CDR1 SGHNT, CDR2 YENEEA. The V end was cut by 3 bases, the J end by 3 bases, with 9 bases between. This chain's CDR3 is CASSFTGGYNEQFF. The CDR3 DNA sequence: TGTGCCAGCAGCTTCACCGGGGGCTACAATGAGCAGTTCTTC.

This clone has only one observation. This chain connects TRBV24-1 to TRBJ2-2, with 11 nucleotides matching TRBD2. J was trimmed by 6 bases and V by 0 bases; bases with no gene match: 5. The CDR3 extends over 17 amino acids. CDR1 is KGHDR, CDR2 SFDVKD, per germline. CDR3 DNA sequence: TGTGCCACCAGTGATTTGACTAGCGGGAGCTTCTCCGGGGAGCTGTTTTTT. It is translated as CATSDLTSGSFSGELFF.

The chain is built from TRBV30 and TRBJ2-5; unclear D gene. Trimming removed 0 bases at V and 4 bases at J, with 12 bases between. This CDR3 has 14 amino acids. CDR1 is GTSNPN, CDR2 SVGIG, per germline (reference sequence). CDR3 sequence: CAWSVGFGIETQYF. CDR3 in DNA: TGTGCCTGGAGTGTAGGGTTTGGCATAGAGACCCAGTACTTC.

The chain couples TRBV5-1 to TRBJ2-7; tentative D call: TRBD2 (6 bases). Germline V gene lookup returns CDR1 SGHRS and CDR2 YFSETQ. The CDR3 is made up of 13 amino acids. Trimming removed 5 bases at V and 4 bases at J, with 13 bases between. The CDR3 spells CASSPQAGYEQYF. The DNA for the CDR3 is TGCGCCAGCAGTCCCCAGGCGGGATACGAGCAGTACTTC.

This sequence joins TRBV5-1 and TRBJ2-3; no clear D gene. The V end lost 3 bases, the J end lost 2 bases, and 10 bases lay between the germline ends. Germline loops: CDR1 SGHRS, CDR2 YFSETQ. The CDR3 runs 14 residues. CDR3 sequence (DNA): TGCGCCAGCAGCTCCTCTCCTTACACAGATACGCAGTATTTT. Amino acid sequence: CASSSSPYTDTQYF.

The chain links TRBV29-1 to TRBJ1-5; the D is unclear. CDR3 length equals 12 residues. With 4 bases removed from V and 6 bases from J, the gap between germline ends came to 10 bases. From germline, CDR1 is SQVTM and CDR2 ANQGSEA. Written as DNA, the CDR3 is TGCAGCGTTGTTATTGAGGGTCAGCCCCAGCATTTT. Amino acid sequence: CSVVIEGQPQHF.

In the case of this clone: One end of the junction does not line up with germline, which may come from a read error. The CDR3 bases are TGTGCCTGGGCCGGAAGCAACCAGCCCCAGCATTTT. This encodes CAWAGSNQPQHF. V is TRBV30 and J is TRBJ1-5; no reliable D call. The germline V gene encodes CDR1 GTSNPN and CDR2 SVGIG (reference sequence). The CDR3 is made up of 12 amino acids.

V is TRBV4-2 and J is TRBJ1-2; 10 bases agree with TRBD1. Germline CDR1 is LGHNA and CDR2 is YNFKEQ. The CDR3 runs to 15 residues. The V and J ends lost 4 bases and 7 bases, in that order; junction bases with no gene match: 9. The CDR3 loop is CASSLGTGDMGGYTF. The CDR3 bases are TGTGCCAGCAGCCTCGGGACAGGGGATATGGGTGGCTACACCTTC.

The chain links TRBV7-8 to TRBJ1-2, with unresolved D. Germline CDR1 is SGHVS and CDR2 is FQNEAQ. The CDR3 consists of 12 residues. V gave up 5 bases and J gave up 8 bases, with 12 bases separating them. The CDR3 sequence is CASSPWQEGYTF. CDR3 nucleotide sequence: TGTGCCAGCAGCCCGTGGCAGGAGGGCTACACCTTC.

The chain recombines TRBV9 with TRBJ2-5; a weak D match, TRBD1 (5 bases). CDR1 is SGDLS and CDR2 is YYNGEE in the germline V gene. The ends were cut back, 2 bases at V and 1 base at J, with 15 bases in the middle. The CDR3 is 16 amino acids. CDR3 nucleotide sequence: TGTGCCAGCAGCGTTGGAATCCAGGGTTCCCAAGAGACCCAGTACTTC. The encoded protein is CASSVGIQGSQETQYF.

This clone showed up just once. The chain recombines TRBV7-9 with TRBJ1-4; D unresolved. From germline, CDR1 is SEHNR and CDR2 FQNEAQ (reference sequence). The V end lost 7 bases, the J end lost 0 bases, and 12 bases lay between the germline ends. The CDR3 is 15 residues long. The CDR3 protein is CASTLSEATNEKLFF. In nucleotides, the CDR3 is TGTGCCAGCACCCTAAGTGAGGCAACTAATGAAAAACTGTTTTTT.

The CDR3 DNA sequence: TGTGCCAGCTCACCTGCGGAGAACTATGGCTACACCTTC. Amino acids: CASSPAENYGYTF. The V and J genes are TRBV18 and TRBJ1-2; D is unresolved. Between the trimmed V and J ends, which lost 3 bases and 2 bases, there was a span of 7 bases. Germline values: CDR1 KGHSH, CDR2 LQKENI. The CDR3 loop spans 13 amino acids.

V gene TRBV11-2 combines with J gene TRBJ2-7, with 11 bases identical to TRBD1. There are 15 residues in the CDR3. The germline gives CDR1 SGHAT, CDR2 FQNNGV. The V and J ends lost 6 bases and 4 bases, in that order; junction bases with no gene match: 8. CDR3 nucleotides: TGTGCCAGCAGTAAACCGGGACAGGGGGAGTACGAGCAGTACTTC. This sequence encodes CASSKPGQGEYEQYF.

This chain uses TRBV25-1 with TRBJ1-6; D might be TRBD1 (6 bases). The germline V gene has CDR1 MGHDK and CDR2 SYGVNS. The CDR3 length is 16 residues. V was cut by 1 base and J by 9 bases, with 16 bases left in between. The CDR3 is CASSEFGGGTVSPLHF. The CDR3 DNA sequence: TGTGCCAGCAGTGAATTCGGAGGGGGGACGGTTTCACCCCTCCACTTT.

J is TRBJ2-1 and V is TRBV30, with D perhaps matching TRBD1 (6 bases). CDR1 GTSNPN and CDR2 SVGIG come from the germline V gene (reference sequence). The CDR3 runs 12 residues. Trimming shortened V by 3 bases and J by 10 bases, and 13 bases separated the two germline ends. CDR3: CAWSINRDEQFF. CDR3 nucleotide sequence: TGTGCCTGGAGCATTAACAGGGACGAGCAGTTCTTC.

The chain has TRBV6-5 and TRBJ1-2, with D perhaps matching TRBD1 (5 bases). CDR1 is MNHEY and CDR2 is SVGAGI in the germline V gene. V was trimmed by 6 bases and J by 6 bases, leaving 11 bases between them. The CDR3 is 12 residues long. The CDR3 DNA reads TGTGCCAGCAGCCAGGCAGGGAATGGCTACACCTTC. Its translation is CASSQAGNGYTF.

The rearrangement uses TRBV7-2 and TRBJ1-2; 10 bases agree with TRBD1. V lost 2 bases and J lost 4; bases outside the gene matches: 4. Per the germline V gene, CDR1 is SGHTA and CDR2 is FQGNSA. There are 15 residues in the CDR3. In DNA form, the CDR3 reads TGTGCCAGCAGCTTAACGACAGGGGGCTTCTATGGCTACACCTTC. It encodes CASSLTTGGFYGYTF. Filled out from reference TRBV7-2 and TRBJ1-2, the complete variable domain reads GAGVSQSPSNKVTEKGKDVELRCDPISGHTALYWYRQSLGQGLEFLIYFQGNSAPDKSGLPSDRFSAERTGGSVSTLTIQRTQQEDSAVYLCASSLTTGGFYGYTFGSGTRLTVV.

This chain's CDR3 is CASSPFDNSPLHF. DNA of the CDR3: TGTGCCAGCAGTCCCTTTGATAATTCACCCCTCCACTTT. The rearrangement uses TRBV2 and TRBJ1-6, with no clear D. The CDR3 covers 13 residues. The germline V gene has CDR1 SNHLY and CDR2 FYNNEI. With 5 bases removed from V and 5 bases from J, the gap between germline ends came to 7 bases.

This chain joins TRBV28 and TRBJ1-3; D is undetermined. CDR1 is MDHEN and CDR2 is SYDVKM in the germline V gene. V dropped 7 bases and J dropped 0 bases, with 16 bases sitting between them. CDR3 length equals 16 residues. This CDR3 is CASTSSRLFSGNTIYF. The CDR3 DNA reads as TGTGCCAGCACCTCATCCCGCCTGTTCTCTGGAAACACCATATATTTT.

The chain joins TRBV13 to TRBJ2-7; TRBD2 matches at 8 bases. The CDR3 sequence is 14 residues long. Per the germline V gene, CDR1 is PRHDT and CDR2 is FYEKMQ (reference sequence). Trimming removed 6 bases from V and 7 bases from J; junction bases left unmatched: 11. The CDR3, as DNA: TGTGCCAGCAGACACCGGGGGGGAGTGAGGGAGCAGTACTTC. It yields the protein CASRHRGGVREQYF.

The J gene is TRBJ2-7, the V gene TRBV27; 7 nucleotides match TRBD2. V lost 3 bases and J lost 3; bases outside the gene matches: 8. This CDR3 is 15 amino acids long. CDR1 is MNHEY, CDR2 SMNVEV, per germline (reference sequence). The CDR3 DNA reads TGTGCCAGCAGTTTCTCCCGGGGAGGGCACTACGAGCAGTACTTC. Encoded protein: CASSFSRGGHYEQYF.

This chain joins TRBV6-6 and TRBJ2-2, with D hard to call. The CDR3 runs 14 residues. Germline values: CDR1 MNHNY, CDR2 SVGAGI (reference sequence). Trimming removed 4 bases at V and 0 bases at J, with 6 bases between. The CDR3 spells CASSLMTNTGELFF. In DNA form, the CDR3 reads TGTGCCAGCAGTTTAATGACGAACACCGGGGAGCTGTTTTTT.

V usage is TRBV4-1 and J usage is TRBJ1-1; D gene unclear. The CDR3 totals 15 residues. The germline CDR1 and CDR2 sequences are MGHRA and YSYEKL. V was trimmed by 3 bases and J by 1 base, leaving 12 bases between them. This CDR3 reads CASSHYSEGNTEAFF. The CDR3 region has the DNA TGCGCCAGCAGCCATTACAGCGAGGGGAACACTGAAGCTTTCTTT.